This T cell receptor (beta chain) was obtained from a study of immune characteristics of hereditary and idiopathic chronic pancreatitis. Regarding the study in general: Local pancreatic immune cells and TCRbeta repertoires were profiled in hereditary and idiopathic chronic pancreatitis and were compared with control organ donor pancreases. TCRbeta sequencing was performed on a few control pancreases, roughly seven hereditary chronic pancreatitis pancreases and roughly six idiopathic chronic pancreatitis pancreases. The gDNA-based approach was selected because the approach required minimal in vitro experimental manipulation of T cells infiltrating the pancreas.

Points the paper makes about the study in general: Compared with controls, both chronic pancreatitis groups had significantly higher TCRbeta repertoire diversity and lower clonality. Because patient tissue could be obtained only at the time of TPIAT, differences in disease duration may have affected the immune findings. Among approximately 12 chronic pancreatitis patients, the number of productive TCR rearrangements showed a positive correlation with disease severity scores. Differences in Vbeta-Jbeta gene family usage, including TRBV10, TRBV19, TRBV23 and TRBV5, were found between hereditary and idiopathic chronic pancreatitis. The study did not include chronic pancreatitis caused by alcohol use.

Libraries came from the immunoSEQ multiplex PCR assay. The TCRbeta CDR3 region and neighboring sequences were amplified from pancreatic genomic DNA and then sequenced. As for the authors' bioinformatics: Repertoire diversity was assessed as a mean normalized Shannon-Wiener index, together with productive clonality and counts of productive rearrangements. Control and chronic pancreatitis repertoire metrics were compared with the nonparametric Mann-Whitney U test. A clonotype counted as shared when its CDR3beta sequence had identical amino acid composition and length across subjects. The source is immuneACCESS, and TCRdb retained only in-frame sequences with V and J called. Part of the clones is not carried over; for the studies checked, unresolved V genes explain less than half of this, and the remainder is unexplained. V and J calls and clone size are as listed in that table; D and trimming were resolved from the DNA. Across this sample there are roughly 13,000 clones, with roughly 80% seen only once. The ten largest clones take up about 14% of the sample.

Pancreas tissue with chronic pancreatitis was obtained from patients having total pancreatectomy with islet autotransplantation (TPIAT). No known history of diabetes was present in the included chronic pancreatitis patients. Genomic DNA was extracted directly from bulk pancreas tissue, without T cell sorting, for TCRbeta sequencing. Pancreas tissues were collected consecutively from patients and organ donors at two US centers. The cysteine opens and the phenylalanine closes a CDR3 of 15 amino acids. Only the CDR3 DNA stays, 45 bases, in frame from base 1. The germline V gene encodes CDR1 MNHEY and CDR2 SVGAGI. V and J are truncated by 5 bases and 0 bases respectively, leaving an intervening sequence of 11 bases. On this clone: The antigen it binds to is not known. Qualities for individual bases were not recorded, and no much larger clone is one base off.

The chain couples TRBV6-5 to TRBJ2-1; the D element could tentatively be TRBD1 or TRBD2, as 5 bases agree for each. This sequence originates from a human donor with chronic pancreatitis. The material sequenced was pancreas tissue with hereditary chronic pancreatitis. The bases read TGTGCCAGCAGTCACGGTGGGACCTCCTACAATGAGCAGTTCTTC. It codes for CASSHGGTSYNEQFF.